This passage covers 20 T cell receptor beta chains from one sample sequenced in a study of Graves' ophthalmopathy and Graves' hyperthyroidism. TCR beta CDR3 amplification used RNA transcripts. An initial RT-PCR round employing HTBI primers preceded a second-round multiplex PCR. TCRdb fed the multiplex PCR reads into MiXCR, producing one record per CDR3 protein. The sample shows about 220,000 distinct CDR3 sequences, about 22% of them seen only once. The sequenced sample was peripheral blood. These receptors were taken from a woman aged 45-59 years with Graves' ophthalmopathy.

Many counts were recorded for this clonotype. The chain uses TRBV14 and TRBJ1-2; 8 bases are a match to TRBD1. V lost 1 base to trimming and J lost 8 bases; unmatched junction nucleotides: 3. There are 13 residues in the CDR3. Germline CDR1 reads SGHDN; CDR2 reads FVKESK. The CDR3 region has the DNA TGTGCCAGCAGCCAAGCCAGGGGGCAAGGCTACACCTTC. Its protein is CASSQARGQGYTF. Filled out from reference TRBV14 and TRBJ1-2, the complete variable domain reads EAGVTQFPSHSVIEKGQTVTLRCDPISGHDNLYWYRRVMGKEIKFLLHFVKESKQDESGMPNNRFLAERTGGTYSTLKVQPAELEDSGVYFCASSQARGQGYTFGSGTRLTVV.

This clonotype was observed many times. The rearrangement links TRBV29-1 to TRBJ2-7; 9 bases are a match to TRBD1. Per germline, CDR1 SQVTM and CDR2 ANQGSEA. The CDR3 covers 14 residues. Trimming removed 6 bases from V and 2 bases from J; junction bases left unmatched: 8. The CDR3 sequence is CSVGSGTGPYEQYF. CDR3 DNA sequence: TGCAGCGTCGGTTCCGGGACAGGGCCCTACGAGCAGTACTTC.

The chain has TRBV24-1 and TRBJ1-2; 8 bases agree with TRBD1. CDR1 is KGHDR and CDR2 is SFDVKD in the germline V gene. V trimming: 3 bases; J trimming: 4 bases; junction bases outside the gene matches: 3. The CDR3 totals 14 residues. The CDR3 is CATSDPGQGYGYTF. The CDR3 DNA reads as TGTGCCACCAGTGATCCCGGACAGGGCTATGGCTACACCTTC.

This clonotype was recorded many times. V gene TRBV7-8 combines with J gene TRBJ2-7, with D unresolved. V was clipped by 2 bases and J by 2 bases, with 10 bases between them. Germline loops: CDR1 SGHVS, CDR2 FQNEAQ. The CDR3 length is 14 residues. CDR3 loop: CASSLSSGAYEQYF. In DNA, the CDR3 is TGTGCCAGCAGCTTAAGCTCCGGAGCCTACGAGCAGTACTTC.

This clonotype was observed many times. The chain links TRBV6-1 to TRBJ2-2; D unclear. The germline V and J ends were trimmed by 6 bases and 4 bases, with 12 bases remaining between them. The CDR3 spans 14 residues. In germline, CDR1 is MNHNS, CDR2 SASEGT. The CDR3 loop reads CASSTPGFTGELFF. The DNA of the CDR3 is TGTGCCAGCAGCACCCCGGGTTTCACCGGGGAGCTGTTTTTT.

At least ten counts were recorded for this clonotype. The CDR3 DNA is TGTGCCAGCAGTGACATCCCCGGGACAGGGAGGTACGAGCAGTACTTC. Translating gives CASSDIPGTGRYEQYF. This rearrangement joins TRBV6-1 to TRBJ2-7; 9 bases map to TRBD1. The CDR3 extends over 16 amino acids. Trimming took 3 bases from V and 4 from J; bases not matched to a gene: 10. The germline CDR1 and CDR2 sequences are MNHNS and SASEGT.

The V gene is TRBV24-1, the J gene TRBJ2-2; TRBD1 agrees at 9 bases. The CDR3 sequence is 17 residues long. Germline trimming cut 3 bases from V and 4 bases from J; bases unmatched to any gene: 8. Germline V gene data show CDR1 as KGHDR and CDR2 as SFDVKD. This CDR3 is CATSDPSGTGITGELFF. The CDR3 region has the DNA TGTGCCACCAGTGATCCTTCCGGGACAGGGATCACCGGGGAGCTGTTTTTT.

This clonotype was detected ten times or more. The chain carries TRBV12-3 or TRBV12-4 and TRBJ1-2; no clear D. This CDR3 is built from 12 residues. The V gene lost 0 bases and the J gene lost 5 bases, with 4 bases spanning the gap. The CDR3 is CASSLALYGYTF. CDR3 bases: TGTGCCAGCAGTTTAGCTCTATATGGCTACACCTTC.

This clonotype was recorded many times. The CDR3 bases are TGCAGCGTTGTCCGTCTCACAGGACTCGACGGGTACTTC. Residues: CSVVRLTGLDGYF. This sequence joins TRBV29-1 and TRBJ2-7, with D perhaps given as TRBD1 or TRBD2 (5 bases each). Trimming stripped 4 bases from V and 12 bases from J, with 22 bases between. The V gene's germline CDR1 is SQVTM and CDR2 ANQGSEA. This CDR3 is built from 13 residues.

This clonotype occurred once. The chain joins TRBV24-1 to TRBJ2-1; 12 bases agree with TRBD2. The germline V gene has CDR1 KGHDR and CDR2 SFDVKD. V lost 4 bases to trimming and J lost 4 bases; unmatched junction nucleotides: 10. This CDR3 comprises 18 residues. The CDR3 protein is CATSDRLTGTSGYNEQFF. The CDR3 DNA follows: TGTGCCACCAGTGACCGCTTAACCGGGACTAGCGGGTACAATGAGCAGTTCTTC.

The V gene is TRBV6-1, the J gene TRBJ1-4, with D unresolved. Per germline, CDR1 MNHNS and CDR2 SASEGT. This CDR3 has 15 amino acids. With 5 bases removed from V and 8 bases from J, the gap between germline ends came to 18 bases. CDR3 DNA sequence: TGTGCCAGCAGTCCCCGGGCCGCTAAGGGCGAAAAACTGTTTTTT. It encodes CASSPRAAKGEKLFF.

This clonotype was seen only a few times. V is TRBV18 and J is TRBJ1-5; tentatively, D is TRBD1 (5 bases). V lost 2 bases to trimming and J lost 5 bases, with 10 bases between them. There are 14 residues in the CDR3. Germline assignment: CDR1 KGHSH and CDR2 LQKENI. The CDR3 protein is CASSPGTADQPQHF. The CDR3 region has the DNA TGTGCCAGCTCACCAGGGACGGCTGATCAGCCCCAGCATTTT.

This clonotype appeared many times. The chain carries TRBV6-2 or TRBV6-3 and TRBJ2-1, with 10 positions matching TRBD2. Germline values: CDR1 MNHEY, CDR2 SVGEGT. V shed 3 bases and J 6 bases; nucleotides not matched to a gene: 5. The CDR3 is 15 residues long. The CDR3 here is CASSYLAGEINEQFF. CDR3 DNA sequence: TGTGCCAGCAGTTATCTAGCGGGAGAGATCAATGAGCAGTTCTTC.

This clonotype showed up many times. The CDR3 DNA is TGTGCCAGCAGTTACCGACAGGGAAACTATGGCTACACCTTC. Translation gives CASSYRQGNYGYTF. This chain joins TRBV6-5 and TRBJ1-2; TRBD1 matches at 7 bases. Trimming took 2 bases from V and 2 from J; bases not matched to a gene: 2. CDR3 length: 14 amino acids. From germline, CDR1 is MNHEY and CDR2 SVGAGI.

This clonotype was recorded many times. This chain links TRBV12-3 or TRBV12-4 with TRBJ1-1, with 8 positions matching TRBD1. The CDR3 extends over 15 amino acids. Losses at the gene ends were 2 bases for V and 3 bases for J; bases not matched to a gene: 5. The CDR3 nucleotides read TGTGCCAGCAGTTTAAGGACAGGGAAAGACACTGAAGCTTTCTTT. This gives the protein CASSLRTGKDTEAFF.

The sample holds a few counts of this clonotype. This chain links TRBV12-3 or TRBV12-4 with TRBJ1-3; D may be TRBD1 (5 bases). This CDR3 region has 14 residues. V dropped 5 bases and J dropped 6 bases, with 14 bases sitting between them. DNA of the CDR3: TGTGCCAGCAGTCTCCGCCGAGGGGAAAACACCATATATTTT. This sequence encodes CASSLRRGENTIYF.

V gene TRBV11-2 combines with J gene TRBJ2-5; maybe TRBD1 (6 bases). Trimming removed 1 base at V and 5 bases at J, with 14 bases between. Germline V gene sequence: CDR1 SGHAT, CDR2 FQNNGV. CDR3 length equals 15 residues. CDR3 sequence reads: CASSLVQGYIETQYF. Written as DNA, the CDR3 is TGTGCCAGCAGCTTAGTGCAGGGGTACATTGAGACCCAGTACTTC.

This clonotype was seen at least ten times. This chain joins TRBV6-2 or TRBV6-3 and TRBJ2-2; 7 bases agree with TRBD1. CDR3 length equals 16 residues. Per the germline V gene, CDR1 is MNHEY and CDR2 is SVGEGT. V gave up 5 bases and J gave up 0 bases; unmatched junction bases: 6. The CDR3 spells CASSKPGTANTGELFF. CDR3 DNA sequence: TGTGCCAGCAGTAAGCCCGGGACAGCGAACACCGGGGAGCTGTTTTTT.

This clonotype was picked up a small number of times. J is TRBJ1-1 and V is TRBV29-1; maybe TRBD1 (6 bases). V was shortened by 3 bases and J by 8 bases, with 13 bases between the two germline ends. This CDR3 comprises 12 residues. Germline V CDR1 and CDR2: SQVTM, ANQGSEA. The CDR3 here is CSVDGQRLEAFF. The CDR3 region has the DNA TGCAGCGTTGACGGACAGCGCCTGGAAGCTTTCTTT.

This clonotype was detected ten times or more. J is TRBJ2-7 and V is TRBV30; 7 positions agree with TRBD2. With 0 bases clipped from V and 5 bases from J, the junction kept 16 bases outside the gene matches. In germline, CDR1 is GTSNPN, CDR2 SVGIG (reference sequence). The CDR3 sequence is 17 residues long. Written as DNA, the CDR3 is TGTGCCTGGAGTGTACTTAGTAGCGGGTTTCGCCGGCACGAGCAGTACTTC. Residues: CAWSVLSSGFRRHEQYF. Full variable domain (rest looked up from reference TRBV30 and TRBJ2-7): SQTIHQWPATLVQPVGSPLSLECTVEGTSNPNLYWYRQAAGRGLQLLFYSVGIGQISSEVPQNLSASRPQDRQFILSSKKLLLSDSGFYLCAWSVLSSGFRRHEQYFGPGTRLTVT.